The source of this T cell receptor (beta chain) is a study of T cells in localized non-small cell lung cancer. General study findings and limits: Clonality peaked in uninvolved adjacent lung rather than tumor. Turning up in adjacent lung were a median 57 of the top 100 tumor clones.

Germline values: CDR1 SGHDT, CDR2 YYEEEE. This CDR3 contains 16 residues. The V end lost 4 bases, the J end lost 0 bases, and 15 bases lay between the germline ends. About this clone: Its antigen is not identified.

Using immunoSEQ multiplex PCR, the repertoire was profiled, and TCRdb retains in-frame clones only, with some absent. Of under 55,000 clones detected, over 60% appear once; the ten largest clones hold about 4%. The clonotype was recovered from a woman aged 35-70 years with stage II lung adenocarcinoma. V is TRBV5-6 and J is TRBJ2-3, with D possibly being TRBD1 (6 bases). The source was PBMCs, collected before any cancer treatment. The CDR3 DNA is TGTGCCAGCAGCCTGCGGACAGAGACTAGCACAGATACGCAGTATTTT. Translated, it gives CASSLRTETSTDTQYF.